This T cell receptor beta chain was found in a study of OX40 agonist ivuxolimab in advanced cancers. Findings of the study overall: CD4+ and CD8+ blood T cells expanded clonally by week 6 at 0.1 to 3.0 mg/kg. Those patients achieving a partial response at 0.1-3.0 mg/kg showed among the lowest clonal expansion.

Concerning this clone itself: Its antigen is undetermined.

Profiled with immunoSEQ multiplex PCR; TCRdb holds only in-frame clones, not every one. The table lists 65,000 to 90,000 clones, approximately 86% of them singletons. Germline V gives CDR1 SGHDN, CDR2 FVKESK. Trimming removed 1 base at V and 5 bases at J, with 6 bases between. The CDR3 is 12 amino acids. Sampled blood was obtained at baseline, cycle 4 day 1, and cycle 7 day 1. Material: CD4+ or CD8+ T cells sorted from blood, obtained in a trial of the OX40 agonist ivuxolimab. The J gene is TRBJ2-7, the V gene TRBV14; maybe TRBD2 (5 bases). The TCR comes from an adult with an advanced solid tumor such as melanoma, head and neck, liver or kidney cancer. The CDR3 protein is CASSQVGDEQYF. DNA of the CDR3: TGTGCCAGCAGCCAAGTCGGGGACGAGCAGTACTTC.